This T cell receptor beta chain was recorded in a study of T cells in Graves' hyperthyroidism and ophthalmopathy. Findings and caveats of the study: In the blood, most expanded thyroid clonotypes above 0.001 appeared as well.

The CDR3 spans 18 residues. With V trimmed by 5 bases and J by 2 bases, 11 bases remained unmatched. CDR1 and CDR2 from the germline V gene are SGHTA and FQGNSA. Graves' hyperthyroidism was deemed stable given no ophthalmopathy progression within 18 months. Patients were excluded because of uncontrolled infection, other autoimmune disease, pregnancy or lactation. The PBMCs had their origin in approximately 10 ml of fresh peripheral blood. Regarding this clonotype: Antigen: not known.

It was RNA transcripts that yielded the amplified TCR beta CDR3 regions. First-round RT-PCR targeting the TCR CDR3 was performed with the HTBI primer set. TCRdb ran MiXCR on the multiplex PCR reads and lists one entry per CDR3 protein. The sample includes around 340,000 distinct CDR3 sequences, 16% of them seen just once. The sample was blood. This clonotype was sampled from a young man with Graves' hyperthyroidism. The chain uses TRBV7-2 and TRBJ1-6, with 8 bases aligning to TRBD1. The CDR3 DNA reads as TGTGCCAGCAGCGGAATTCGACAGGGGCGACCCTATAATTCACCCCTCCACTTT. Protein product: CASSGIRQGRPYNSPLHF.